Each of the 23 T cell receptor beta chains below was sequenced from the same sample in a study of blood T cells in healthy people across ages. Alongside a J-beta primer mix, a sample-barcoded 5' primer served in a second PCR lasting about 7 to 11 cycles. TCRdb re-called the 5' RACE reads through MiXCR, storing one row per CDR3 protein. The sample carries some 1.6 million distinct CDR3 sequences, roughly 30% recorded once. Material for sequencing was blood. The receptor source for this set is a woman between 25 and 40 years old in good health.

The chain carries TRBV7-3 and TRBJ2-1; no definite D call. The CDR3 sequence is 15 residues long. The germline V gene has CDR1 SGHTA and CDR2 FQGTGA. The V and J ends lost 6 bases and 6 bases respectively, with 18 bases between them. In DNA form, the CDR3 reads TGTGCCAGCAGACTTCCACCATGGTTGGCCAATGAGCAGTTCTTC. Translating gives CASRLPPWLANEQFF.

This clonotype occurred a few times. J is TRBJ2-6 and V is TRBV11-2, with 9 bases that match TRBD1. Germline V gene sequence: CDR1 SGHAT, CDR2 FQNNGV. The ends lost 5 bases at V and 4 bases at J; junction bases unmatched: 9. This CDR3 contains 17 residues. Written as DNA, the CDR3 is TGTGCCAGCAGCGCCTGGACAGGGGCTACAGGGGCCAACGTCCTGACTTTC. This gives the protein CASSAWTGATGANVLTF. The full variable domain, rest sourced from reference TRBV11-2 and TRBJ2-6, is EAGVAQSPRYKIIEKRQSVAFWCNPISGHATLYWYQQILGQGPKLLIQFQNNGVVDDSQLPKDRFSAERLKGVDSTLKIQPAKLEDSAVYLCASSAWTGATGANVLTFGAGSRLTVL.

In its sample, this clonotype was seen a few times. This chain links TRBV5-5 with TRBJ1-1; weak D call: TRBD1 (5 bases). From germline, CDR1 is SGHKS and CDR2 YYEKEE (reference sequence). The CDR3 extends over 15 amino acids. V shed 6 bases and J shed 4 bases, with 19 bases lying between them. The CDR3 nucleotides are TGTGCCAGCAACTTTCAGGGTGGGGGAGCCACTGAAGCTTTCTTT. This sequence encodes CASNFQGGGATEAFF.

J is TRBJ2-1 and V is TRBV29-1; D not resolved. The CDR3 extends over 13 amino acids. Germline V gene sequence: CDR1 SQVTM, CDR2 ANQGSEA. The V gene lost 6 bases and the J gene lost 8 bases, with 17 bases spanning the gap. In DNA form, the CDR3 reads TGCAGCGTGTCAAGTACTGGCGCCGATGAGCAGTTCTTC. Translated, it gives CSVSSTGADEQFF.

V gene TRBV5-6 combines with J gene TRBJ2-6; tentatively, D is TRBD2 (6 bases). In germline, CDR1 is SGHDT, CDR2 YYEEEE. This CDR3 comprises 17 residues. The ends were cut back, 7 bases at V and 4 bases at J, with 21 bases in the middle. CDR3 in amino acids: CASLHGLGGSGANVLTF. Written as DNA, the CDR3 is TGTGCCAGCCTTCACGGCCTCGGGGGTTCGGGGGCCAACGTCCTGACTTTC.

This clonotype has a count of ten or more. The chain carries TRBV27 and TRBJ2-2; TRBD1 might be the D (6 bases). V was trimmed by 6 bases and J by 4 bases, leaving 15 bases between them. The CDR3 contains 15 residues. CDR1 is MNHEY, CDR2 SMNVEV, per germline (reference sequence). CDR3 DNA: TGTGCCAGCAGCTTAGGTCAGGGGAGCACCGGGGAGCTGTTTTTT. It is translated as CASSLGQGSTGELFF.

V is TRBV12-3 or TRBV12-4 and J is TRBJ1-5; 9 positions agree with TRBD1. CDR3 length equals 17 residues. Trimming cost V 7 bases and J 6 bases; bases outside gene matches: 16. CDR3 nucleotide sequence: TGTGCCAGCAATATGATGGACAGGGGTCTTTCGACTCAGCCCCAGCATTTT. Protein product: CASNMMDRGLSTQPQHF.

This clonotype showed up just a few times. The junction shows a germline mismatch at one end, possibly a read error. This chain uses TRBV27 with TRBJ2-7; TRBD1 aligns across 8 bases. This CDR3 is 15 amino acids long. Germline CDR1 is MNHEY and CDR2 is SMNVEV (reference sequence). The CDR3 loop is CASSQRQGTVYERYF. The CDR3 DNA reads TGTGCCAGCAGTCAGAGACAGGGGACCGTCTACGAGCGGTACTTC.

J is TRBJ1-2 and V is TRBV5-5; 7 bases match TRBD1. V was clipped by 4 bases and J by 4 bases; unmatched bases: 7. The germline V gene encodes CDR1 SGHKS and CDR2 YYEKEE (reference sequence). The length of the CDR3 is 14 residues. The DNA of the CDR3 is TGTGCCAGCAGCACGACAGGGTCTTTCTATGGCTACACCTTC. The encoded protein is CASSTTGSFYGYTF.

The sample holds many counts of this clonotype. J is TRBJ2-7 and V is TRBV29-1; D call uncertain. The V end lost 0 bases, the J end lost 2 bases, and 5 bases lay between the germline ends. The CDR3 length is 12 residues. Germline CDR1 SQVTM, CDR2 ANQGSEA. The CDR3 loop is CSVEESAYEQYF. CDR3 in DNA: TGCAGCGTTGAAGAGTCTGCCTACGAGCAGTACTTC.

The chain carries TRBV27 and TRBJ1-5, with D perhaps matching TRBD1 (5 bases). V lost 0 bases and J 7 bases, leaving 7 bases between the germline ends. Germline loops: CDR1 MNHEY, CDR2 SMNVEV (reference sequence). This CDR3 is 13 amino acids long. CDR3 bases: TGTGCCAGCAGTTTATCCAGGGTCCAGCCCCAGCATTTT. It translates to CASSLSRVQPQHF.

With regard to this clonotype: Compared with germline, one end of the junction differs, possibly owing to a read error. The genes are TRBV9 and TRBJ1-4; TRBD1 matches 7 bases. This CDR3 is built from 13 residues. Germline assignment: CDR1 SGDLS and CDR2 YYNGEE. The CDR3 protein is CVSSVQGDEKLFF. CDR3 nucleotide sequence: TGTGTCAGCAGCGTCCAGGGGGATGAAAAACTGTTTTTT.

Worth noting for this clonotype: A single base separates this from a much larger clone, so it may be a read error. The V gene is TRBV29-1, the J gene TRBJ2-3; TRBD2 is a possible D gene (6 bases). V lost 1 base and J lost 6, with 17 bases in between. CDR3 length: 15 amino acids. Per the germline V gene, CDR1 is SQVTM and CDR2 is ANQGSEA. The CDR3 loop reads CSVEGANGSPDTQYF. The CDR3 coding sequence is TGCAGCGTTGAAGGGGCTAACGGGAGCCCCGATACGCAGTATTTT.

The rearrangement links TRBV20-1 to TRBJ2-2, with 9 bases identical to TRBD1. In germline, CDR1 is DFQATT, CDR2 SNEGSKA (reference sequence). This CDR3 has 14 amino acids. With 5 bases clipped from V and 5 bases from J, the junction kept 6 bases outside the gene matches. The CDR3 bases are TGCAGTGCTCAGGACAGGGGTGAAACCGGGGAGCTGTTTTTT. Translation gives CSAQDRGETGELFF.

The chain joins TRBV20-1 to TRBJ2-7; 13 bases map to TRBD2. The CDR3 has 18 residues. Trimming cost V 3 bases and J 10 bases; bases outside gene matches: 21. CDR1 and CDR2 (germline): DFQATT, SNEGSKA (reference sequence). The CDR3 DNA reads TGCAGTGCTAGCTCCGAGGGTAGGACTAGCGGGGGCCGAGGGGCCCAGTACTTC. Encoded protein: CSASSEGRTSGGRGAQYF.

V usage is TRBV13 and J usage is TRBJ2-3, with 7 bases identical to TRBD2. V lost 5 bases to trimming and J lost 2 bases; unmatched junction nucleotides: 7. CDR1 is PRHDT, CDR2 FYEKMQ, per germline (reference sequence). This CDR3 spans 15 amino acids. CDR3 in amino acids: CASSLLSGVTDTQYF. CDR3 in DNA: TGTGCCAGCAGCCTCCTCAGCGGGGTCACAGATACGCAGTATTTT.

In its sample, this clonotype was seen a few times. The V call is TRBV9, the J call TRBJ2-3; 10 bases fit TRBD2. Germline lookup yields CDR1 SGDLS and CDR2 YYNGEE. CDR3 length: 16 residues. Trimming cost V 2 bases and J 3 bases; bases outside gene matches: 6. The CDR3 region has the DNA TGTGCCAGCAGCGTTTCGATTAGCGGGGGGACAGATACGCAGTATTTT. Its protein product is CASSVSISGGTDTQYF.

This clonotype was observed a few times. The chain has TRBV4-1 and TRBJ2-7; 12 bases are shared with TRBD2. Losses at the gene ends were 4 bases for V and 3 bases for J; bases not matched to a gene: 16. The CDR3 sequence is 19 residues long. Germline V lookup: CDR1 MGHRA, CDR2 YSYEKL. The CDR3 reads CASSPPPGASGRVSYEQYF. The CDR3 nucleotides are TGCGCCAGCAGCCCGCCCCCTGGGGCTAGCGGGAGGGTCAGCTACGAGCAGTACTTC.

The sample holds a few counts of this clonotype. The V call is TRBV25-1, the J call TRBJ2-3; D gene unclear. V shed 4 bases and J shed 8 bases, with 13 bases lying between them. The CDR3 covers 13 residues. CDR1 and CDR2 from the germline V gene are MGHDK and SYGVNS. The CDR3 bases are TGTGCCAGCAGTGCTGCTTCCTCGGGTACGCAGTATTTT. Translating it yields CASSAASSGTQYF.

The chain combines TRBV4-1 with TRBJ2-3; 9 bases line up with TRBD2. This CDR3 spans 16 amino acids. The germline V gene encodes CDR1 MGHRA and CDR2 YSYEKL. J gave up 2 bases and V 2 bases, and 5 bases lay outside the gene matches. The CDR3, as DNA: TGCGCCAGCAGCCAAACTCTAGCGGGGCCCACAGATACGCAGTATTTT. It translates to CASSQTLAGPTDTQYF.

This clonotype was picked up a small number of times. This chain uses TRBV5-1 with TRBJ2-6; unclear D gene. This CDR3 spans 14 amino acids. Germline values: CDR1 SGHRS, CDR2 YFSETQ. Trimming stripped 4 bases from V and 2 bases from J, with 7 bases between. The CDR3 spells CASSVETGANVLTF. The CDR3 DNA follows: TGCGCCAGCAGCGTTGAGACTGGGGCCAACGTCCTGACTTTC. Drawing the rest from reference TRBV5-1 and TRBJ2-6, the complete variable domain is KAGVTQTPRYLIKTRGQQVTLSCSPISGHRSVSWYQQTPGQGLQFLFEYFSETQRNKGNFPGRFSGRQFSNSRSEMNVSTLELGDSALYLCASSVETGANVLTFGAGSRLTVL.

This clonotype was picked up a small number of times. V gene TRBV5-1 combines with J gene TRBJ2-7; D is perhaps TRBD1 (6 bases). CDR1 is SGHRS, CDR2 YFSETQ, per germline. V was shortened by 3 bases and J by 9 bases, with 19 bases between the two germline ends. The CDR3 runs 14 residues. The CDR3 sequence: CASSSDSSGRRQYF. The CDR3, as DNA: TGCGCCAGCAGCTCGGACAGCTCAGGGCGAAGGCAGTACTTC. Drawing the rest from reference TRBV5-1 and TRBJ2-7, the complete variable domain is KAGVTQTPRYLIKTRGQQVTLSCSPISGHRSVSWYQQTPGQGLQFLFEYFSETQRNKGNFPGRFSGRQFSNSRSEMNVSTLELGDSALYLCASSSDSSGRRQYFGPGTRLTVT.

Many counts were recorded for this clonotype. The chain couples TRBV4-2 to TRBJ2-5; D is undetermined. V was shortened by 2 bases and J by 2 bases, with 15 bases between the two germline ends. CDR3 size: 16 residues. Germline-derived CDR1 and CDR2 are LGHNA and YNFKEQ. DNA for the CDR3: TGTGCCAGCAGCCAACTCCTTCGTGGTCGGCAAGAGACCCAGTACTTC. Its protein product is CASSQLLRGRQETQYF.